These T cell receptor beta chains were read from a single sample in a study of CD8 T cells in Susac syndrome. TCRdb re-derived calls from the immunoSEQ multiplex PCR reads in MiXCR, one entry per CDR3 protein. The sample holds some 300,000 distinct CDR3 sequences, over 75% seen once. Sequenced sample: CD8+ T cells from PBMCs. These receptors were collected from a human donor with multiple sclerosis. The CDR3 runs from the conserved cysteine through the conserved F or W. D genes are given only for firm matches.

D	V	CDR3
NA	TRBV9	CASSVGDGPTHNYGYTF
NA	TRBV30	CAWSVGAGYNEQFF
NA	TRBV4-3	CASSQDLADPYNEQFF
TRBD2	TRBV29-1	CSVLWVPGLAGATGYEQYF
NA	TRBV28	CASSRRGDYGYTF
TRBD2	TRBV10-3	CAISDIGDPEAGDGSNEQFF
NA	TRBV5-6	CASSPDSSTDTQYF
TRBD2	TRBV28	CASSPLTLTSRSSYEQYF
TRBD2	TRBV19	CASSIVAELAGGNEQFF
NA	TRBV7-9	CASSLTGNTDTQYF
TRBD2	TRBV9	CASSETGTSKGSSYNEQFF
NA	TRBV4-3	CASSQETADREDYNEQFF
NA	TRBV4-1	CASSQWSDQPQHF
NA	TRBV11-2	CASSLDHPGTYYEQFF
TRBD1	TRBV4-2	CASTSSRGLWEKLFF
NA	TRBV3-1	CASSQPTGPTDTQYF
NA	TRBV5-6	CASSFPVSSPIPGTEAFF
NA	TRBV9	CASSVAWGAGNTIYF
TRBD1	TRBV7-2	CASSWTGPYEQYF
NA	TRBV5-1	CASSLLPGTYEQYF
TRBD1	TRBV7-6	CASSSGTGGRHSNQPQHF
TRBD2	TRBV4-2	CASSQEALAGFGTDTQYF
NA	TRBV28	CASSFRGANVLTF
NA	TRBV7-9	CASSLAGATGELFF
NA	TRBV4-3	CASSSPFPRSGAGELFF
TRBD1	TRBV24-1	CATSDLGTDTDTQYF